The 17 T cell receptor beta chains below all came from one sample that was sequenced in a study of blood T cell repertoires in COVID-19. The method was immunoSEQ multiplex PCR; TCRdb's version includes in-frame clones alone and lacks a portion of them. The sample includes about 250,000 clones, about 87% seen only once; the top ten take less than 3%. The sample was PBMCs or T cells enriched from blood (not recorded which). Source of these receptors: a woman between 50 and 59 years old who had recovered from COVID-19.

The chain joins TRBV7-2 to TRBJ2-5, with D perhaps matching TRBD2 (6 bases). The V gene lost 2 bases and the J gene lost 5 bases, with 12 bases spanning the gap. The CDR3 runs to 14 residues. Looked up from germline, CDR1 is SGHTA and CDR2 is FQGNSA. In DNA form, the CDR3 reads TGTGCCAGCAGCTTACTTGGGGACTGGGAGACCCAGTACTTC. This encodes CASSLLGDWETQYF. The full variable domain, completed using reference TRBV7-2 and TRBJ2-5, is GAGVSQSPSNKVTEKGKDVELRCDPISGHTALYWYRQSLGQGLEFLIYFQGNSAPDKSGLPSDRFSAERTGGSVSTLTIQRTQQEDSAVYLCASSLLGDWETQYFGPGTRLLVL.

The chain recombines TRBV30 with TRBJ1-4; the D is unclear. CDR1 is GTSNPN and CDR2 is SVGIG in the germline V gene (reference sequence). Trimming left V 1 base short and J 0 bases short, with 9 bases between. The CDR3 length is 15 residues. The CDR3 here is CAWSDRRATNEKLFF. CDR3 coding DNA: TGTGCCTGGAGTGATCGGCGGGCAACTAATGAAAAACTGTTTTTT.

V and J are TRBV6-2 or TRBV6-3 and TRBJ2-1; D is perhaps TRBD2 (5 bases). Germline V CDR1 and CDR2: MNHEY, SVGEGT. Trimming stripped 0 bases from V and 2 bases from J, with 11 bases between. This CDR3 comprises 16 residues. CDR3 region: CASSYSWRPPYNEQFF. The DNA of the CDR3 is TGTGCCAGCAGTTACTCCTGGAGGCCCCCCTACAATGAGCAGTTCTTC.

This clone was detected once. The rearrangement joins TRBV27 to TRBJ2-1; D gene unclear. The V end lost 6 bases, the J end lost 8 bases, and 14 bases lay between the germline ends. Germline lookup yields CDR1 MNHEY and CDR2 SMNVEV (reference sequence). CDR3 length equals 13 residues. The CDR3 sequence is CASRRTVKHEQFF. The CDR3 nucleotides read TGTGCCAGCAGACGAACGGTCAAGCATGAGCAGTTCTTC.

The chain is built from TRBV27 and TRBJ2-1; 10 nucleotides match TRBD2. The length of the CDR3 is 15 residues. Looked up from germline, CDR1 is MNHEY and CDR2 is SMNVEV (reference sequence). Unmatched junction bases numbered 1, after V lost 3 bases and J lost 2 bases. The CDR3 nucleotides are TGTGCCAGCAGTTTTGGACTAGCGGCCTACAATGAGCAGTTCTTC. Its translation is CASSFGLAAYNEQFF.

This sequence joins TRBV5-4 and TRBJ1-6; D not resolved. The germline V gene has CDR1 SGHNT and CDR2 YYREEE (reference sequence). Trimming took 1 base from V and 6 from J, leaving 11 bases between them. The CDR3 runs 15 residues. CDR3 protein: CASSLLGAINSPLHF. The DNA of the CDR3 is TGTGCCAGCAGCTTGTTGGGCGCGATTAATTCACCCCTCCACTTT.

This sequence joins TRBV2 and TRBJ2-7, with D tentatively TRBD2 (5 bases). Trimming left V 4 bases short and J 4 bases short, with 8 bases between. The germline CDR1 and CDR2 sequences are SNHLY and FYNNEI. The CDR3 runs 12 residues. Here the CDR3 DNA reads TGTGCCAGCAGTGGGGAGCCGTACGAGCAGTACTTC. Translated: CASSGEPYEQYF.

The rearrangement links TRBV19 to TRBJ2-7; 7 bases are a match to TRBD1. CDR3 length equals 12 residues. V lost 10 bases and J lost 2; bases outside the gene matches: 5. Germline CDR1 LNHDA, CDR2 SQIVND (reference sequence). CDR3 nucleotides: TGTGCCACAGGACAGGCCGCCTACGAGCAGTACTTC. It translates to CATGQAAYEQYF.

The chain employs TRBV5-3 and TRBJ1-2; D unresolved. TRBV5-3 is marked as an open reading frame, function uncertain. CDR3 length equals 15 residues. V was cut by 0 bases and J by 1 base, with 10 bases left in between. Written as DNA, the CDR3 is TGTGCCAGAAGCTTGGGGGCAAATCTTAACTATGGCTACACCTTC. Protein product: CARSLGANLNYGYTF.

The chain is built from TRBV30 and TRBJ1-1; no reliable D call. Trimming shortened V by 5 bases and J by 3 bases, and 10 bases separated the two germline ends. This CDR3 region has 12 residues. Germline V lookup: CDR1 GTSNPN, CDR2 SVGIG (reference sequence). For the CDR3, the DNA is TGTGCCTGGGGAGCGTACTACACTGAAGCTTTCTTT. Its translation: CAWGAYYTEAFF.

This chain connects TRBV25-1 to TRBJ1-2, with TRBD1 as a possible D gene (5 bases). The V gene's germline CDR1 is MGHDK and CDR2 SYGVNS. Trimming left V 2 bases short and J 4 bases short, with 8 bases between. The CDR3 runs to 13 residues. The CDR3 is CASSEQGTYGYTF. The CDR3 DNA is TGTGCCAGCAGTGAACAGGGAACCTATGGCTACACCTTC.

This chain uses TRBV6-2 or TRBV6-3 with TRBJ2-1, with 8 bases matching TRBD1. Trimming at V came to 4 bases and at J to 0 bases, leaving 2 bases not matched to a gene. Per the germline V gene, CDR1 is MNHEY and CDR2 is SVGEGT. The CDR3 is 15 amino acids. The CDR3 bases are TGTGCCAGCAGTTCGACAGGGGTCTCCTACAATGAGCAGTTCTTC. Its protein is CASSSTGVSYNEQFF.

The gene calls are TRBV9 and TRBJ1-4, with 9 bases aligning to TRBD1. Germline assignment: CDR1 SGDLS and CDR2 YYNGEE. CDR3 length: 14 residues. V was pared by 9 bases and J by 8 bases, with 11 bases of the junction left unmatched. The CDR3 DNA reads as TGTGCCACCGACAGGGGGATCGGCAAGGAAAAACTGTTTTTT. Its translation is CATDRGIGKEKLFF.

The CDR3: CASSPGTSGIRETQYF. CDR3 DNA: TGTGCCAGCAGCCCGGGGACTAGCGGGATCAGGGAGACCCAGTACTTC. The chain combines TRBV7-3 with TRBJ2-5; TRBD2 agrees at 13 bases. The CDR3 is made up of 16 amino acids. J gave up 5 bases and V 5 bases, and 8 bases lay outside the gene matches. The germline V gene encodes CDR1 SGHTA and CDR2 FQGTGA.

Concerning this clone: This sample also contains other DNA sequences that code for the same CDR3. The chain employs TRBV4-1 and TRBJ1-2; 7 positions match TRBD1. Per germline, CDR1 MGHRA and CDR2 YSYEKL. The trim removed 0 bases at V and 4 bases at J, leaving 2 bases unmatched. The CDR3 is made up of 14 amino acids. This CDR3 reads CASSQDGDSYGYTF. CDR3 coding DNA: TGCGCCAGCAGCCAAGATGGGGACAGCTATGGCTACACCTTC.

J is TRBJ2-3 and V is TRBV6-2 or TRBV6-3; 7 bases are shared with TRBD2. V gave up 2 bases and J gave up 0 bases; unmatched junction bases: 5. This CDR3 contains 16 residues. Germline assignment: CDR1 MNHEY and CDR2 SVGEGT. The CDR3: CASSYLQAGSTDTQYF. The CDR3 DNA is TGTGCCAGCAGTTACCTACAAGCGGGGAGCACAGATACGCAGTATTTT.

The chain joins TRBV7-2 to TRBJ1-5; the D gene is possibly TRBD1 (6 bases). CDR1 SGHTA and CDR2 FQGNSA come from the germline V gene. This CDR3 region has 15 residues. The ends were cut back, 1 base at V and 7 bases at J, with 14 bases in the middle. The CDR3 DNA is TGTGCCAGCAGCTTAGGGGATGGGGGCTACCAGCCCCAGCATTTT. Protein: CASSLGDGGYQPQHF.